This T cell receptor (beta chain) came from a study of radiotherapy plus CTLA-4 blockade in lung cancer. Using immunoSEQ multiplex PCR, the repertoire was profiled, and TCRdb retains in-frame clones only, with some absent. The sample has about 88,000 clones; around 72% are singletons. The CDR3 is 14 residues long. The ends were cut back, 2 bases at V and 2 bases at J, with 10 bases in the middle. Germline lookup yields CDR1 MNHEY and CDR2 SMNVEV (reference sequence). This rearrangement joins TRBV27 to TRBJ2-7, with D perhaps TRBD2 (5 bases). The sequence was collected from a human donor with non-small cell lung cancer that progressed on radiotherapy plus ipilimumab. Sequenced here: peripheral blood, sampled from a patient treated with radiotherapy plus ipilimumab. DNA of the CDR3: TGTGCCAGCAGTTTAGGAGGTCCCGCCTACGAGCAGTACTTC. Translating it yields CASSLGGPAYEQYF.